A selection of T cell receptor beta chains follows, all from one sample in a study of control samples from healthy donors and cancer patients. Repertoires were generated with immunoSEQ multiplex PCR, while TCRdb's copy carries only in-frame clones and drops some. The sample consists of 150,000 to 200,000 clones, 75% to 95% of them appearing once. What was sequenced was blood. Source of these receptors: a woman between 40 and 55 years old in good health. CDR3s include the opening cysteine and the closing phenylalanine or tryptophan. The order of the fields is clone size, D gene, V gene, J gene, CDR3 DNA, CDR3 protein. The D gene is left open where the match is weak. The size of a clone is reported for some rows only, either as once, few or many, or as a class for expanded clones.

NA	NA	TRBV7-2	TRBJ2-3	TGTGCCAGCAGCCCGCTAGGGGTGAACACAGATACGCAGTATTTT	CASSPLGVNTDTQYF
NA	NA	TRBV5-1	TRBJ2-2	TGCGCCAGCAGCTTAAACCTACACGGAACCGGGGAGCTGTTTTTT	CASSLNLHGTGELFF
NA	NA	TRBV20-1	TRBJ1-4	TGCAGTGCTTCAGACGGAGAAAAACTGTTTTTT	CSASDGEKLFF
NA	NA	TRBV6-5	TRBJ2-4	TGTGCCAGCACCGAAGGGAGGGCCAAAAACATTCAGTACTTC	CASTEGRAKNIQYF
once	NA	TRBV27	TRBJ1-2	TGTGCCAGCAGGGGGCTCGGGAACTATGGCTACACCTTC	CASRGLGNYGYTF
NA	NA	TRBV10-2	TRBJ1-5	TGCGCCAGCAGTGCATGGGGGAGCAATCAGCCCCAGCATTTT	CASSAWGSNQPQHF
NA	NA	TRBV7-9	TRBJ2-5	TGTGCCAGCAGCTTGCGGGACTCTCAAGAGACCCAGTACTTC	CASSLRDSQETQYF
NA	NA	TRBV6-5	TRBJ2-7	TGTGCCAGCAGTCGGACAGGAGCGGGGCCCTACGAGCAGTACTTC	CASSRTGAGPYEQYF
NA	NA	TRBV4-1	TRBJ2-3	TGCGCCAGCAGCCAACTAACGGGTACGCAGTATTTT	CASSQLTGTQYF
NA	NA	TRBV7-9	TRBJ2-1	TGTGCCAGCAGCTTAGCGGGGCAGGGGTACAATGAGCAGTTCTTC	CASSLAGQGYNEQFF
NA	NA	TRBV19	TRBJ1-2	TGTGCCAGTAGCTCCGAAGGGGACTATGGCTACACCTTC	CASSSEGDYGYTF
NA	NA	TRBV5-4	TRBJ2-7	TGTGCCAGCAGCCCCCAGGGCGGCGCCGAGACCTACGAGCAGTACTTC	CASSPQGGAETYEQYF
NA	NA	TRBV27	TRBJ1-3	TGTGCCAGCAGAGGAGGGCCAGCCGGAAACACCATATATTTT	CASRGGPAGNTIYF
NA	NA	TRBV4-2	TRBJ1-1	TGTGCCAGCAGCCAAGAAAATTTGCCTGAAGCTTTCTTT	CASSQENLPEAFF
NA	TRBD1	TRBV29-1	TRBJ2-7	TGCAGCGTTAGACAGGGGTCCTACGAGCAGTACTTC	CSVRQGSYEQYF
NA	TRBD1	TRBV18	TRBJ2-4	TGTGCCAGCTCACCCGGGACAGTCGGGCAACACATTCAGTACTTC	CASSPGTVGQHIQYF
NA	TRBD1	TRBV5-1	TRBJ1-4	TGCGCCAGCAGCCTAGGACAGGGGAACCGTAATGAAAAACTGTTTTTT	CASSLGQGNRNEKLFF